This T cell receptor (beta chain) is drawn from a study of blood T cell repertoires in COVID-19 (dated by TCRdb to about 2020). With regard to the full study: The collaborator samples originated in the United States, Italy and Spain and spanned the acute and convalescent phases of COVID-19. The prospective study material was composed of cDNA or gDNA derived from T cells, B-cell-depleted T cells, or PBMCs. Deeply sampled blood TCRbeta repertoires from subjects exposed to, actively infected with, or recovered from COVID-19 were included in the dataset. A freely available public database, intended as a resource for researchers studying the immune response to SARS-CoV-2, is where the repertoires were released. The samples were drawn from the first 160 participants of the ongoing ImmuneRACE study and from 1,254 subjects provided by 6 global collaborators. A de-identified subject ID, COVID-19 status, age in years and sex were almost always included in the sample metadata. HLA class I and class II types, where available, came from metadata supplied by the sample provider rather than from assay-based typing.

Taken from cysteine to phenylalanine, the CDR3 has 14 residues. CDR3 DNA only is kept here, 42 bases in frame from base 1. The germline V gene provides CDR1 SGHTA and CDR2 FQGTGA. From V the trimming removes 5 bases and from J it removes 2 bases, while the gene matches leave 4 bases of the junction unaccounted for. TCRbeta CDR3 regions were amplified from genomic DNA by means of the immunoSEQ Assay, a bias-controlled multiplex PCR. Per the original workflow: Within the assay, amplification of reference gene primers was used to estimate how many nucleated cells each sample contained. Sequence reads were collapsed and filtered to measure the absolute abundance of every unique TCRbeta CDR3 rearrangement. For each sample, productive Simpson clonality was calculated by taking the square root of Simpson's diversity index across productive rearrangements. TCRdb obtained this table from immuneACCESS and retained in-frame rearrangements with V and J assigned. These tables miss some clones; where compared with another copy, unresolved V genes account for less than half of the shortfall, and the remainder is unexplained. That table is the source of V, J and clone size, and D and trimming were worked out from the DNA. This sample has 300,000 to 450,000 clones in its table, and about 88% of those were observed once. Over 0.9% of the sample rests with the top ten.

Here is what the overall study found, with its caveats: Clinical and demographic metadata were provided uncurated, with the amount varying by source and participant.

Enrolling through a virtual design, the prospective study's participants ranged in age from roughly 18 to 89 years and lived across roughly 23 United States geographic areas. To assign participants to cohorts, the prospective study relied on clinical history that participants themselves reported in a screening survey and a study questionnaire. Exposed participants had been in contact with someone with a PCR-confirmed or clinician-diagnosed COVID-19 case within 2 weeks of study entry. Each participant in the prospective study had whole blood, serum and a nasopharyngeal or oropharyngeal swab collected by mobile phlebotomists. Prospective study participants could optionally give additional blood draws and questionnaires over an approximately two-month period. Before DNA extraction, blood samples from the prospective study were shipped at room temperature or frozen. With respect to this clone: Its antigen has not been determined. No much larger clonotype is one base removed from it; base qualities were not supplied.

The receptor comes from a woman aged 30 to 39 who had been exposed to COVID-19. Sequenced sample: PBMCs or T cells enriched from blood (not recorded which). Recombination connected TRBV7-3 to TRBJ1-2, and TRBD1 matches 8 of the central bases. The DNA reads TGTGCCAGCAGCCCCGGACAGGGCAACTATGGCTACACCTTC. This sequence encodes CASSPGQGNYGYTF.